The 5 T cell receptor beta chains listed next were all sequenced from one sample in a study of blood T cell repertoires in COVID-19. Clones were read by immunoSEQ multiplex PCR, and TCRdb kept only the in-frame ones, dropping some. The sample consists of around 63,000 clones, less than 85% of them appearing once. Material for sequencing was peripheral blood. Receptors were obtained from a woman between 50 and 59 years old with active or convalescent COVID-19.

The V call is TRBV5-5, the J call TRBJ2-3; D perhaps matches TRBD2 (6 bases). The CDR3 consists of 14 residues. CDR1 is SGHKS, CDR2 YYEKEE, per germline (reference sequence). Trimming removed 2 bases from V and 1 base from J, with 8 bases in between. CDR3 coding DNA: TGTGCCAGCAGCTTTGCGGGACGCACAGATACGCAGTATTTT. It codes for CASSFAGRTDTQYF.

The chain employs TRBV6-5 and TRBJ1-1; D is unresolved. Per the germline V gene, CDR1 is MNHEY and CDR2 is SVGAGI. Deletions cut 6 bases from V and 2 bases from J, with 13 bases between. CDR3 length: 14 amino acids. The CDR3 protein is CASSRRAQNTEAFF. CDR3 coding DNA: TGTGCCAGCAGCCGCCGAGCCCAAAACACTGAAGCTTTCTTT.

V gene TRBV5-1 combines with J gene TRBJ2-5, with 11 positions matching TRBD2. Germline CDR1 and CDR2: SGHRS and YFSETQ. Trimming cost V 5 bases and J 2 bases; bases outside gene matches: 5. The CDR3 contains 15 residues. CDR3 amino acids: CASRGLAGGQETQYF. The CDR3 DNA reads as TGCGCCAGCAGGGGCCTAGCGGGAGGTCAAGAGACCCAGTACTTC.

Many counts were recorded for this clone. The V gene is TRBV29-1, the J gene TRBJ2-3; D is unclear. From germline, CDR1 is SQVTM and CDR2 ANQGSEA. This CDR3 spans 12 amino acids. The V end lost 8 bases, the J end lost 2 bases, and 11 bases lay between the germline ends. The DNA for the CDR3 is TGCAGCCCCTATTCGTTCACAGATACGCAGTATTTT. Protein sequence: CSPYSFTDTQYF.

V usage is TRBV7-9 and J usage is TRBJ1-3; TRBD1 matches at 7 bases. The J segment lost 0 bases and the V segment lost 3 bases, leaving 5 bases of the junction unmatched. The CDR3 extends over 16 amino acids. Germline lookup yields CDR1 SEHNR and CDR2 FQNEAQ (reference sequence). CDR3 amino acids: CASSFPGQHSGNTIYF. The CDR3 DNA sequence: TGTGCCAGCAGCTTCCCGGGACAGCACTCTGGAAACACCATATATTTT.